The next 15 T cell receptor beta chains were all read from a single sample in a study of OX40 agonist ivuxolimab in advanced cancers. The method was immunoSEQ multiplex PCR; TCRdb's version includes in-frame clones alone and lacks a portion of them. The profile shows 36,000 or so clones, around 77% of them singletons. The sequencing here drew on CD4+ or CD8+ T cells sorted from blood, taken in a trial of the OX40 agonist ivuxolimab. The receptor set was obtained from an adult with an advanced solid tumor such as melanoma, head and neck, liver or kidney cancer.

This clone was seen at least ten times. V and J are TRBV28 and TRBJ2-2, with D tentatively TRBD1 (6 bases). The germline V gene encodes CDR1 MDHEN and CDR2 SYDVKM. V was cut by 7 bases and J by 0 bases, with 12 bases left in between. CDR3 size: 15 residues. The CDR3 loop is CASKLGTTNTGELFF. The CDR3 DNA follows: TGTGCCAGCAAATTAGGGACAACGAACACCGGGGAGCTGTTTTTT.

The chain employs TRBV2 and TRBJ2-2; D may correspond to TRBD1 or TRBD2 (5 bases each). V gave up 3 bases and J gave up 0 bases, with 11 bases separating them. CDR3 length equals 16 residues. In germline, CDR1 is SNHLY, CDR2 FYNNEI. This CDR3 reads CASSERGGPNTGELFF. The CDR3 nucleotides read TGTGCCAGCAGTGAGAGGGGCGGGCCGAACACCGGGGAGCTGTTTTTT.

The chain carries TRBV4-1 and TRBJ1-5; D perhaps matches TRBD1 (6 bases). Trimming removed 2 bases at V and 3 bases at J, with 11 bases between. CDR3 length: 15 residues. Germline V CDR1 and CDR2: MGHRA, YSYEKL. CDR3 protein: CASSQFGGANQPQHF. CDR3 bases: TGCGCCAGCAGCCAATTTGGGGGCGCCAATCAGCCCCAGCATTTT.

DNA of the CDR3: TGTGCCAGCAGTTTATCAGCGGGAGTCACTGAGCAGTTCTTC. Protein: CASSLSAGVTEQFF. The chain is built from TRBV27 and TRBJ2-1, with 8 bases identical to TRBD2. V lost 0 bases, J lost 9 bases, and 4 bases stayed unmatched. Germline CDR1 MNHEY, CDR2 SMNVEV (reference sequence). This CDR3 comprises 14 residues.

The chain uses TRBV4-3 and TRBJ2-7; 8 nucleotides agree with TRBD1. CDR3 length: 15 residues. The V gene end was trimmed by 4 bases and the J gene end by 2 bases; junction bases not matched to a gene: 7. Per the germline V gene, CDR1 is LGHNA and CDR2 is YSLEER. The CDR3 sequence: CASSPDDRGTYEQYF. In DNA, the CDR3 is TGCGCCAGCAGCCCCGATGACAGGGGTACCTACGAGCAGTACTTC.

V usage is TRBV7-9 and J usage is TRBJ2-1; D gene uncertain. CDR1 is SEHNR, CDR2 FQNEAQ, per germline (reference sequence). CDR3 length: 12 amino acids. V lost 1 base, J lost 7 bases, and 5 bases lay in between. CDR3 residues: CASSLVENEQFF. Here the CDR3 DNA reads TGTGCCAGCAGCTTAGTCGAGAATGAGCAGTTCTTC.

The chain is built from TRBV10-1 and TRBJ1-1, with D tentatively TRBD1 (5 bases). The CDR3 is made up of 14 amino acids. V was cut by 2 bases and J by 7 bases, with 14 bases left in between. Germline lookup yields CDR1 WNHNN and CDR2 SYGVQD (reference sequence). CDR3 in DNA: TGCGCCAGCAGTGAGGGGGCACTGGATGGTGAAGCTTTCTTT. Translated, it gives CASSEGALDGEAFF.

The V and J genes are TRBV19 and TRBJ1-5; TRBD1 matches 10 bases. With V trimmed by 5 bases and J by 1 base, 8 bases remained unmatched. CDR1 is LNHDA and CDR2 is SQIVND in the germline V gene (reference sequence). The CDR3 covers 17 residues. The CDR3 coding sequence is TGTGCCAGTAGTCTACAGGGACAGGGGCTGAGCAATCAGCCCCAGCATTTT. Its translation is CASSLQGQGLSNQPQHF. The variable domain in full, completed from reference TRBV19 and TRBJ1-5, reads DGGITQSPKYLFRKEGQNVTLSCEQNLNHDAMYWYRQDPGQGLRLIYYSQIVNDFQKGDIAEGYSVSREKKESFPLTVTSAQKNPTAFYLCASSLQGQGLSNQPQHFGDGTRLSIL.

V usage is TRBV30 and J usage is TRBJ2-7, with 7 bases aligning to TRBD1. This CDR3 region has 14 residues. With 1 base clipped from V and 0 bases from J, the junction kept 3 bases outside the gene matches. Germline V gene sequence: CDR1 GTSNPN, CDR2 SVGIG (reference sequence). Here the CDR3 reads CAWSGGTDSYEQYF. The CDR3 DNA follows: TGTGCCTGGAGTGGGGGGACAGACTCCTACGAGCAGTACTTC. The full variable domain, in which reference TRBV30 and TRBJ2-7 provide the parts outside the CDR3, is SQTIHQWPATLVQPVGSPLSLECTVEGTSNPNLYWYRQAAGRGLQLLFYSVGIGQISSEVPQNLSASRPQDRQFILSSKKLLLSDSGFYLCAWSGGTDSYEQYFGPGTRLTVT.

The chain couples TRBV7-9 to TRBJ2-1; D may be TRBD2 (6 bases). The germline V gene has CDR1 SEHNR and CDR2 FQNEAQ (reference sequence). V was shortened by 0 bases and J by 9 bases, with 6 bases between the two germline ends. The length of the CDR3 is 12 residues. The CDR3 DNA reads TGTGCCAGCAGCTTAGCCGGGGGTGAGCAGTTCTTC. Translation: CASSLAGGEQFF.

The chain combines TRBV4-1 with TRBJ2-2; maybe TRBD1 (5 bases). The CDR3 contains 16 residues. In germline, CDR1 is MGHRA, CDR2 YSYEKL. Deletions cut 0 bases from V and 3 bases from J, with 11 bases between. CDR3 sequence reads: CASSQDGAPYTGELFF. CDR3 in DNA: TGCGCCAGCAGCCAAGATGGGGCCCCCTACACCGGGGAGCTGTTTTTT.

The V gene is TRBV5-6, the J gene TRBJ1-6; D possibly corresponds to TRBD1 (5 bases). Germline assignment: CDR1 SGHDT and CDR2 YYEEEE. This CDR3 spans 14 amino acids. The V gene lost 0 bases and the J gene lost 10 bases, with 11 bases spanning the gap. The CDR3 DNA reads as TGTGCCAGCAGCTTGGAGTCGGGGGTCTCACCCCTCCACTTT. Its translation is CASSLESGVSPLHF.

This chain uses TRBV28 with TRBJ2-1, with D perhaps TRBD1 or TRBD2 (6 bases each). Germline-derived CDR1 and CDR2 are MDHEN and SYDVKM. V gave up 5 bases and J gave up 8 bases, with 16 bases separating them. The CDR3 spans 14 residues. In DNA, the CDR3 is TGTGCCAGCAGTCACAGGGTCGGAGGGGATGAGCAGTTCTTC. Protein product: CASSHRVGGDEQFF. The complete variable domain, with remaining parts taken from reference TRBV28 and TRBJ2-1, reads DVKVTQSSRYLVKRTGEKVFLECVQDMDHENMFWYRQDPGLGLRLIYFSYDVKMKEKGDIPEGYSVSREKKERFSLILESASTNQTSMYLCASSHRVGGDEQFFGPGTRLTVL.

In this sample, this clone turned up once. V usage is TRBV2 and J usage is TRBJ2-5; 9 bases are shared with TRBD1. V trimming: 8 bases; J trimming: 5 bases; junction bases outside the gene matches: 21. This CDR3 has 18 amino acids. CDR1 is SNHLY, CDR2 FYNNEI, per germline. The CDR3 DNA follows: TGTGCCAGCGGACAGGGGAGTCGGGCAGGAGTCGAGTTGGAGACCCAGTACTTC. Amino acid sequence: CASGQGSRAGVELETQYF.

This clone was seen more than once but under ten times. The rearrangement joins TRBV5-5 to TRBJ2-7, with 9 bases fitting TRBD2. The CDR3 runs to 15 residues. Germline V gives CDR1 SGHKS, CDR2 YYEKEE (reference sequence). The V and J ends lost 4 bases and 5 bases, in that order; junction bases with no gene match: 10. CDR3 DNA: TGTGCCAGCAGCGGCCTAGCGGGAACTGTCGACGAGCAGTACTTC. Its protein product is CASSGLAGTVDEQYF.